This is a list of T cell receptor beta chains from one sample in a study of beta chain features in type 1 diabetes. Produced via immunoSEQ multiplex PCR; TCRdb's table is partial and in-frame only. The sample consists of under 300,000 clones, approximately 24% of them appearing once. The sequenced material came from naive CD4+ T cells from blood. The receptors come from a woman younger than 45 with type 1 diabetes. The CDR3 runs from the conserved cysteine through the conserved F or W. Fields, in order: CDR3 length, clone size, D gene, V gene, J gene, CDR3 DNA, CDR3 protein. D genes are given only for firm matches. Only part of the rows carry a size: once, few, many, or a class if the clone is expanded.

length: 14
size: few
D: NA
V: TRBV6-1
J: TRBJ2-7
DNA: TGTGCCAGCAGTGAAGCCCCGGTAGAAACCGAGCAGTACTTC
CDR3: CASSEAPVETEQYF

length: 15
size: few
D: TRBD1
V: TRBV7-8
J: TRBJ2-1
DNA: TGTGCCAGCAGCCTCCGGGACAGGGGCCCCAATGAGCAGTTCTTC
CDR3: CASSLRDRGPNEQFF

length: 14
size: few
D: TRBD1
V: TRBV27
J: TRBJ2-7
DNA: TGTGCCAGCAGTTTTACAGGGGGATCCTACGAGCAGTACTTC
CDR3: CASSFTGGSYEQYF

length: 15
size: few
D: NA
V: TRBV30
J: TRBJ1-5
DNA: TGTGCCTGGAGCCAAGGGAGTGGGGGCAATCAGCCCCAGCATTTT
CDR3: CAWSQGSGGNQPQHF

length: 15
size: NA
D: TRBD1
V: TRBV5-6
J: TRBJ1-1
DNA: TGTGCCAGCAGCTTGCCCCGGACAGGTAACACTGAAGCTTTCTTT
CDR3: CASSLPRTGNTEAFF

length: 15
size: NA
D: NA
V: TRBV7-3
J: TRBJ2-3
DNA: TGTGCCAGCAGCTTAAAGGTGGGGCGCACAGATACGCAGTATTTT
CDR3: CASSLKVGRTDTQYF

length: 15
size: NA
D: TRBD2
V: TRBV30
J: TRBJ2-1
DNA: TGTGCCTGGGTTGGGCTAGCGGGATCCTACAATGAGCAGTTCTTC
CDR3: CAWVGLAGSYNEQFF

length: 12
size: NA
D: NA
V: TRBV11-2
J: TRBJ2-7
DNA: TGTGCCAGCAGCTTAGCGGCGGGGGAGCAGTACTTC
CDR3: CASSLAAGEQYF

length: 11
size: NA
D: NA
V: TRBV29-1
J: TRBJ1-2
DNA: TGCAGCGTCAGTGACCCGGGGGGCTACACCTTC
CDR3: CSVSDPGGYTF

length: 14
size: few
D: NA
V: TRBV5-6
J: TRBJ2-2
DNA: TGTGCCAGCAGCTGGGACTGGAACACCGGGGAGCTGTTTTTT
CDR3: CASSWDWNTGELFF

length: 15
size: NA
D: TRBD1
V: TRBV7-3
J: TRBJ2-5
DNA: TGTGCCAGCAGCTTGACAGGGGGCAAGTGGGAGACCCAGTACTTC
CDR3: CASSLTGGKWETQYF

length: 15
size: few
D: NA
V: TRBV18
J: TRBJ1-2
DNA: TGTGCCAGCTCACCACCTTGGTCAGCTAACTATGGCTACACCTTC
CDR3: CASSPPWSANYGYTF

length: 12
size: NA
D: NA
V: TRBV28
J: TRBJ2-5
DNA: TGTGCCACTAGGACAGTTAAAGAGACCCAGTACTTC
CDR3: CATRTVKETQYF

length: 15
size: NA
D: NA
V: TRBV30
J: TRBJ2-3
DNA: TGTGCCTGGAGTCGAGCGGCGGGCAGCACAGATACGCAGTATTTT
CDR3: CAWSRAAGSTDTQYF

length: 17
size: NA
D: NA
V: TRBV5-1
J: TRBJ2-6
DNA: TGCGCCAGCAGCGACAGGTTTGGATACTCTGGGGCCAACGTCCTGACTTTC
CDR3: CASSDRFGYSGANVLTF

length: 14
size: few
D: NA
V: TRBV7-2
J: TRBJ1-2
DNA: TGTGCCAGCAGACCGGGGGGGGTCTTATATGGCTACACCTTC
CDR3: CASRPGGVLYGYTF

length: 18
size: NA
D: TRBD2
V: TRBV29-1
J: TRBJ2-1
DNA: TGCAGCGTTGCTGGGACTAGCGGGAGAATACCCTCCTACAATGAGCAGTTCTTC
CDR3: CSVAGTSGRIPSYNEQFF

length: 13
size: few
D: TRBD1
V: TRBV28
J: TRBJ1-2
DNA: TGTGCCAGCAGCACAATGGACAGGGTCGGCTACACCTTC
CDR3: CASSTMDRVGYTF

length: 19
size: few
D: NA
V: TRBV9
J: TRBJ2-1
DNA: TGTGCCAGCAGCGTAGCGCTCGTTTATCCTCCGAGCTCCTACAATGAGCAGTTCTTC
CDR3: CASSVALVYPPSSYNEQFF

length: 13
size: NA
D: NA
V: TRBV30
J: TRBJ1-5
DNA: TGTGCCTGGAGTAGGTCAGGTAATCAGCCCCAGCATTTT
CDR3: CAWSRSGNQPQHF

length: 15
size: few
D: TRBD2
V: TRBV7-9
J: TRBJ2-2
DNA: TGTGCCAGCAGCTTTAGGGACTACAACACCGGGGAGCTGTTTTTT
CDR3: CASSFRDYNTGELFF

length: 12
size: NA
D: NA
V: TRBV28
J: TRBJ2-7
DNA: TGTGCCAGCAGTCTCGGGAGCTGGGAGCAGTACTTC
CDR3: CASSLGSWEQYF

length: 14
size: NA
D: TRBD1
V: TRBV18
J: TRBJ2-7
DNA: TGTGCCAGCTCACCTCGGACAGGCATCTACGAGCAGTACTTC
CDR3: CASSPRTGIYEQYF

length: 15
size: NA
D: TRBD2
V: TRBV7-9
J: TRBJ2-5
DNA: TGTGCCAGCAGCTTAGCGGGGACTAGGGCTAGGACCCAGTACTTC
CDR3: CASSLAGTRARTQYF

length: 14
size: few
D: TRBD2
V: TRBV30
J: TRBJ2-5
DNA: TGTGCCTGGAGTCGTAGCGGGGGAGGAGAGACCCAGTACTTC
CDR3: CAWSRSGGGETQYF

length: 16
size: few
D: TRBD1
V: TRBV10-3
J: TRBJ1-1
DNA: TGTGCCATCAGTACTCCGGGACAGGGGGGGAACACTGAAGCTTTCTTT
CDR3: CAISTPGQGGNTEAFF

length: 17
size: NA
D: TRBD2
V: TRBV30
J: TRBJ2-1
DNA: TGTGCCTGGAGTATCGCCAGGACTAGCGGGAGATATGATGAGCAGTTCTTC
CDR3: CAWSIARTSGRYDEQFF

length: 17
size: NA
D: TRBD1
V: TRBV28
J: TRBJ1-1
DNA: TGTGCCAGCAGTTTATATCTTGATGGGACAGGGGGCACTGAAGCTTTCTTT
CDR3: CASSLYLDGTGGTEAFF

length: 13
size: NA
D: NA
V: TRBV7-9
J: TRBJ2-1
DNA: TGTGCCAGCAGCTTAGGGGTCGGGGATTCAGAGTTCTTC
CDR3: CASSLGVGDSEFF

length: 15
size: once
D: TRBD1
V: TRBV30
J: TRBJ1-5
DNA: TGTGCCTGGAGTGCTGGACTACAGGGGACTCAGCCCCAGCATTTT
CDR3: CAWSAGLQGTQPQHF

length: 16
size: few
D: NA
V: TRBV7-2
J: TRBJ2-3
DNA: TGTGCCAGCAGCCCCAAATGGGGGGAGGATCTAGATACGCAGTATTTT
CDR3: CASSPKWGEDLDTQYF

length: 17
size: few
D: TRBD2
V: TRBV4-1
J: TRBJ2-7
DNA: TGCGCCAGCAGCCCCCGGGCTAGCGGGAGGGTTCGCTACGAGCAGTACTTC
CDR3: CASSPRASGRVRYEQYF

length: 17
size: NA
D: TRBD2
V: TRBV18
J: TRBJ2-4
DNA: TGTGCCAGCTCACCACCGAATATGGCGGGAGGTGATGGCATTCAGTACTTC
CDR3: CASSPPNMAGGDGIQYF

length: 14
size: few
D: TRBD2
V: TRBV5-1
J: TRBJ2-6
DNA: TGCGCCAGCCGAGCGGGGAAGGGGGCCAACGTCCTGACTTTC
CDR3: CASRAGKGANVLTF

length: 13
size: few
D: NA
V: TRBV25-1
J: TRBJ1-2
DNA: TGTGCCAGCAGTGAATCCACTGACTATGGCTACACCTTC
CDR3: CASSESTDYGYTF

length: 16
size: NA
D: NA
V: TRBV7-3
J: TRBJ2-2
DNA: TGTGCCAGCAGCTTACGAGGCTCCGGAAACACCGGGGAGCTGTTTTTT
CDR3: CASSLRGSGNTGELFF

length: 13
size: few
D: TRBD2
V: TRBV7-7
J: TRBJ2-1
DNA: TGTGCTAGCAGCACTGCTAGCGGACATGAGCAGTTCTTC
CDR3: CASSTASGHEQFF

length: 15
size: NA
D: NA
V: TRBV6-6
J: TRBJ1-5
DNA: TGTGCCAGCAGTTACCGGGGGAATAGCAATCAGCCCCAGCATTTT
CDR3: CASSYRGNSNQPQHF

length: 12
size: NA
D: NA
V: TRBV5-1
J: TRBJ1-1
DNA: TGCGCCAGCAGCTTGGCAAACACTGAAGCTTTCTTT
CDR3: CASSLANTEAFF

length: 14
size: NA
D: NA
V: TRBV2
J: TRBJ1-1
DNA: TGTGCCAGCAGTGTAAGAATAGGGGACACTGAAGCTTTCTTT
CDR3: CASSVRIGDTEAFF

length: 14
size: few
D: TRBD2
V: TRBV29-1
J: TRBJ2-5
DNA: TGCAGCGTTGAGATTAGCGGGAGTGGGGAGACCCAGTACTTC
CDR3: CSVEISGSGETQYF

length: 15
size: NA
D: NA
V: TRBV5-1
J: TRBJ2-5
DNA: TGCGCCAGCAGCTACGGGACTGGCATTCAAGAGACCCAGTACTTC
CDR3: CASSYGTGIQETQYF

length: 14
size: few
D: TRBD2
V: TRBV29-1
J: TRBJ2-3
DNA: TGCAGCGCCGGGACTAGCGTTGAAATGGATACGCAGTATTTT
CDR3: CSAGTSVEMDTQYF

length: 16
size: NA
D: TRBD2
V: TRBV9
J: TRBJ2-1
DNA: TGTGCCAGCAGCGTTGGAGGGGGGCTAGCGGGCGATGAGCAGTTCTTC
CDR3: CASSVGGGLAGDEQFF

length: 14
size: few
D: TRBD1
V: TRBV5-1
J: TRBJ2-1
DNA: TGCGCCAGCAGGGGACAGGGGGTGGACAATGAGCAGTTCTTC
CDR3: CASRGQGVDNEQFF

length: 15
size: NA
D: NA
V: TRBV7-9
J: TRBJ1-1
DNA: TGTGCCAGCAGCTTAGACAGGGCGGTGGGCACTGAAGCTTTCTTT
CDR3: CASSLDRAVGTEAFF

length: 13
size: few
D: NA
V: TRBV6-6
J: TRBJ2-7
DNA: TGTGCCAGCAGTGCATGGTCGGAGTACGAGCAGTACTTC
CDR3: CASSAWSEYEQYF

length: 16
size: NA
D: TRBD2
V: TRBV29-1
J: TRBJ2-7
DNA: TGCAGCGTTGAAACCCTAGCGGGAGACCCGAGATCGCAGCAGTACTTC
CDR3: CSVETLAGDPRSQQYF

length: 15
size: NA
D: TRBD2
V: TRBV10-3
J: TRBJ2-7
DNA: TGTGCCATCAGTAGGACTAGCGGGAGCTCCTACGAGCAGTACTTC
CDR3: CAISRTSGSSYEQYF

length: 19
size: NA
D: TRBD1
V: TRBV4-1
J: TRBJ2-3
DNA: TGCGCCAGCAGCCGAGTAAGGGGGCGGACCTTACTAGTCACAGATACGCAGTATTTT
CDR3: CASSRVRGRTLLVTDTQYF

length: 15
size: NA
D: TRBD1
V: TRBV19
J: TRBJ2-5
DNA: TGTGCCAGTAGTACGGTGACAGGGGGAGCTGAGACCCAGTACTTC
CDR3: CASSTVTGGAETQYF

length: 13
size: few
D: NA
V: TRBV29-1
J: TRBJ1-1
DNA: TGCAGCGTGAAGGGGCGCCCGGACACTGAAGCTTTCTTT
CDR3: CSVKGRPDTEAFF

length: 12
size: few
D: TRBD1
V: TRBV30
J: TRBJ2-7
DNA: TGTGCCTGGGGACAGGGCCACTACGAGCAGTACTTC
CDR3: CAWGQGHYEQYF

length: 14
size: NA
D: TRBD1
V: TRBV2
J: TRBJ1-1
DNA: TGTGCCAGCAGTGTCGGGACAGGGGGCACTGAAGCTTTCTTT
CDR3: CASSVGTGGTEAFF

length: 15
size: few
D: NA
V: TRBV7-9
J: TRBJ2-6
DNA: TGTGCCAGCAGCCGATTACGAGGCGGGGCCAACGTCCTGACTTTC
CDR3: CASSRLRGGANVLTF